This T cell receptor beta chain was sequenced during a study of Graves' ophthalmopathy and Graves' hyperthyroidism. Whole-study findings and limits: The majority of expanded thyroid clonotypes above 0.001 frequency also occurred in blood.

None of the included patients had other autoimmune diseases, uncontrolled infections, pregnancy or lactation, as these led to exclusion. CDR3 regions of TCR beta were amplified from RNA transcripts. The library came from an HTBI-primed first-round RT-PCR and a second-round multiplex PCR. TCRdb ran MiXCR on the multiplex PCR reads and lists one entry per CDR3 protein. The sample carries 210,000 or so distinct CDR3 sequences, roughly 27% recorded once. Turning to this clonotype: Its antigen is currently unknown.

The CDR3 extends over 17 amino acids. V lost 4 bases and J lost 1; bases outside the gene matches: 9. The sequence derives from a man aged 50-60 years with Graves' ophthalmopathy. The sequenced material came from peripheral blood. This sequence joins TRBV12-3 or TRBV12-4 and TRBJ1-1; TRBD1 matches 10 bases. The CDR3 reads CASSSPLGTGENTEAFF. DNA for the CDR3: TGTGCCAGCAGTTCTCCTTTAGGGACAGGGGAGAACACTGAAGCTTTCTTT.